These 22 T cell receptor beta chains came from one sample sequenced in a study of blood T cell repertoires in COVID-19. Repertoires were generated with immunoSEQ multiplex PCR, while TCRdb's copy carries only in-frame clones and drops some. The table has 50,000 to 55,000 clones, more than 75% seen once. Source material: peripheral blood. The receptor set was obtained from a man aged 50 or older with acute or convalescent COVID-19.

This sequence joins TRBV28 and TRBJ2-7, with D maybe TRBD2 (5 bases). From germline, CDR1 is MDHEN and CDR2 SYDVKM. The CDR3 consists of 14 residues. Trimming stripped 2 bases from V and 4 bases from J, with 12 bases between. CDR3 sequence reads: CASSLLGENYEQYF. The CDR3 coding sequence is TGTGCCAGCAGTTTACTCGGGGAGAATTACGAGCAGTACTTC.

There are a few counts of this clone. The rearrangement joins TRBV7-2 to TRBJ1-2, with TRBD1 matching 7 bases. V was pared by 4 bases and J by 4 bases, with 3 bases of the junction left unmatched. This CDR3 contains 13 residues. Germline V gene sequence: CDR1 SGHTA, CDR2 FQGNSA. In nucleotides, the CDR3 is TGTGCCAGCAGCTGGGACAGCGGCTATGGCTACACCTTC. Protein product: CASSWDSGYGYTF.

The CDR3 DNA reads TGTGCCTGGAGTGAGGTCGGGCTAGCGACTTACAATGAGCAGTTCTTC. Amino acids: CAWSEVGLATYNEQFF. The V call is TRBV30, the J call TRBJ2-1; possibly TRBD2 for D (6 bases). Trimming took 1 base from V and 4 from J, leaving 17 bases between them. The germline gives CDR1 GTSNPN, CDR2 SVGIG (reference sequence). CDR3 length: 16 residues.

The chain recombines TRBV4-2 with TRBJ1-2, with 7 bases identical to TRBD1. Germline trimming cut 1 base from V and 8 bases from J; bases unmatched to any gene: 7. The germline V gene encodes CDR1 LGHNA and CDR2 YNFKEQ. The CDR3 runs to 14 residues. CDR3 sequence: CASSQGPRGRGYTF. Written as DNA, the CDR3 is TGTGCCAGCAGCCAAGGTCCGAGGGGGCGAGGCTACACCTTC.

The rearrangement uses TRBV19 and TRBJ1-5, with 7 bases fitting TRBD1. This CDR3 is built from 15 residues. The ends lost 6 bases at V and 2 bases at J; junction bases unmatched: 7. Germline V gene lookup returns CDR1 LNHDA and CDR2 SQIVND (reference sequence). The CDR3 DNA follows: TGTGCCAGTAGGTTAGACAGGGCCGGCAATCAGCCCCAGCATTTT. Its protein is CASRLDRAGNQPQHF.

The J gene is TRBJ1-1, the V gene TRBV5-1; the match to TRBD1 covers 8 bases. Trimming at V came to 2 bases and at J to 10 bases, leaving 31 bases not matched to a gene. Per germline, CDR1 SGHRS and CDR2 YFSETQ. The CDR3 is 21 residues long. The CDR3 loop reads CASSFTGGPSRRGVYNVGAFF. The CDR3 DNA reads TGCGCCAGCAGCTTCACAGGGGGTCCATCGCGCAGAGGTGTTTATAATGTAGGAGCTTTCTTT.

This sequence joins TRBV4-1 and TRBJ1-2; 9 bases line up with TRBD1. The V and J ends lost 4 bases and 3 bases, in that order; junction bases with no gene match: 15. This CDR3 spans 18 amino acids. In germline, CDR1 is MGHRA, CDR2 YSYEKL. CDR3 DNA sequence: TGCGCCAGCAGCCCCTATATCACAGGGACAGGGTATGACTATGGCTACACCTTC. Translation: CASSPYITGTGYDYGYTF.

The V and J genes are TRBV7-8 and TRBJ2-1, with TRBD1 matching over 7 bases. Germline V gives CDR1 SGHVS, CDR2 FQNEAQ. V lost 5 bases, J lost 7 bases, and 11 bases stayed unmatched. The CDR3 contains 15 residues. This chain's CDR3 is CASSAKGTASNEQFF. DNA of the CDR3: TGTGCCAGCAGCGCCAAGGGGACAGCATCAAATGAGCAGTTCTTC.

This chain joins TRBV19 and TRBJ2-5; D is perhaps TRBD2 (5 bases). This CDR3 spans 13 amino acids. Germline-derived CDR1 and CDR2 are LNHDA and SQIVND (reference sequence). V lost 7 bases and J 5 bases, leaving 14 bases between the germline ends. CDR3 sequence: CASNSGYGETQYF. DNA for the CDR3: TGTGCCAGTAATTCGGGATATGGGGAGACCCAGTACTTC. Based on the CDR3 plus reference TRBV19 and TRBJ2-5, the full variable domain is DGGITQSPKYLFRKEGQNVTLSCEQNLNHDAMYWYRQDPGQGLRLIYYSQIVNDFQKGDIAEGYSVSREKKESFPLTVTSAQKNPTAFYLCASNSGYGETQYFGPGTRLLVL.

J is TRBJ1-1 and V is TRBV11-3; maybe TRBD1 (5 bases). Germline V CDR1 and CDR2: SGHNT, YENEEA. The CDR3 is made up of 15 amino acids. Trimming shortened V by 1 base and J by 5 bases, and 14 bases separated the two germline ends. CDR3 DNA: TGTGCCAGCAGCTTAGTGGGGGAGGTGAGGACTGAAGCTTTCTTT. Amino acid sequence: CASSLVGEVRTEAFF.

The CDR3, as DNA: TGTGCCAGCAGCCAAGGTAGCGGGGAGGCCGGGGAGCTGTTTTTT. Its translation: CASSQGSGEAGELFF. V usage is TRBV4-2 and J usage is TRBJ2-2, with 8 nucleotides matching TRBD2. CDR1 and CDR2 from the germline V gene are LGHNA and YNFKEQ. J was trimmed by 6 bases and V by 1 base; bases with no gene match: 4. The CDR3 length is 15 residues.

This clone was seen a single time. The J gene is TRBJ2-1, the V gene TRBV19; D is perhaps TRBD1 (5 bases). V lost 5 bases, J lost 2 bases, and 7 bases lay in between. This CDR3 contains 13 residues. Germline V gives CDR1 LNHDA, CDR2 SQIVND (reference sequence). CDR3: CASSRQTYNEQFF. CDR3 DNA: TGTGCCAGTAGTCGACAGACCTACAATGAGCAGTTCTTC.

This sequence joins TRBV9 and TRBJ2-1; 11 nucleotides match TRBD2. Germline CDR1 reads SGDLS; CDR2 reads YYNGEE. The CDR3 totals 16 residues. The J segment lost 8 bases and the V segment lost 4 bases, leaving 11 bases of the junction unmatched. CDR3 bases: TGTGCCAGCAGCCCACGACTAGCGGGGCGGGGAGATGAGCAGTTCTTC. Its protein is CASSPRLAGRGDEQFF.

The chain couples TRBV30 to TRBJ1-2; D not resolved. The V and J ends lost 2 bases and 4 bases respectively, with 8 bases between them. CDR1 and CDR2 (germline): GTSNPN, SVGIG (reference sequence). This CDR3 has 12 amino acids. CDR3 in amino acids: CAWSSNGYGYTF. Written as DNA, the CDR3 is TGTGCCTGGAGTTCGAACGGCTATGGCTACACCTTC.

This chain connects TRBV10-3 to TRBJ1-5; D gene uncertain. There are 12 residues in the CDR3. Germline V gene lookup returns CDR1 ENHRY and CDR2 SYGVKD. Trimming cost V 3 bases and J 5 bases, with 5 bases left between them. CDR3 protein: CAISDLDQPQHF. The CDR3 DNA reads TGTGCCATCAGTGATCTAGATCAGCCCCAGCATTTT.

This rearrangement joins TRBV11-3 to TRBJ2-1, with 10 bases fitting TRBD1. Germline values: CDR1 SGHNT, CDR2 YENEEA. This CDR3 spans 15 amino acids. V lost 4 bases, J lost 8 bases, and 8 bases stayed unmatched. The CDR3 nucleotides are TGTGCCAGCAGCTCAGACAGGGGGCCGGTCGATGAGCAGTTCTTC. Translating gives CASSSDRGPVDEQFF. The complete variable domain, with remaining parts taken from reference TRBV11-3 and TRBJ2-1, reads EAGVVQSPRYKIIEKKQPVAFWCNPISGHNTLYWYLQNLGQGPELLIRYENEEAVDDSQLPKDRFSAERLKGVDSTLKIQPAELGDSAVYLCASSSDRGPVDEQFFGPGTRLTVL.

This chain uses TRBV15 with TRBJ1-2; a possible D gene is TRBD1 (5 bases). Trimming removed 8 bases from V and 7 bases from J, with 23 bases in between. The CDR3 covers 15 residues. The V gene's germline CDR1 is LNHNV and CDR2 YYDKDF (reference sequence). The CDR3 DNA follows: TGTGCCACCCGCGGGCGAGGAGGGGCGGGGGGTGGCTACACCTTC. Translating gives CATRGRGGAGGGYTF.

The chain recombines TRBV9 with TRBJ1-5; 7 bases line up with TRBD1. Looked up from germline, CDR1 is SGDLS and CDR2 is YYNGEE. The V segment lost 3 bases and the J segment 7 bases; nucleotides outside the gene matches: 7. This CDR3 region has 14 residues. The CDR3 spells CASSADRANQPQHF. The CDR3 nucleotides are TGTGCCAGCAGCGCAGACAGGGCTAACCAGCCCCAGCATTTT.

This chain links TRBV6-6 with TRBJ1-5; 9 nucleotides align to TRBD1. CDR1 is MNHNY and CDR2 is SVGAGI in the germline V gene (reference sequence). J lost 7 bases, V lost 7 bases, and 8 bases had no gene match. This CDR3 is built from 14 residues. CDR3 loop: CASTWTGDPQPQHF. For the CDR3, the DNA is TGTGCCAGCACCTGGACAGGGGACCCCCAGCCCCAGCATTTT.

The chain is built from TRBV7-2 and TRBJ2-2, with D hard to call. The CDR3 is 13 amino acids. Germline V CDR1 and CDR2: SGHTA, FQGNSA. The germline V and J ends were trimmed by 4 bases and 5 bases, with 8 bases remaining between them. CDR3 sequence: CASSSHMTGELFF. DNA for the CDR3: TGTGCCAGCAGCTCCCACATGACCGGGGAGCTGTTTTTT.

The chain has TRBV19 and TRBJ1-3, with 8 bases that match TRBD1. From germline, CDR1 is LNHDA and CDR2 SQIVND (reference sequence). The CDR3 consists of 18 residues. V dropped 3 bases and J dropped 3; count of bases not matched to a gene: 13. The CDR3 reads CASSIGTGHSRVGNTIYF. Here the CDR3 DNA reads TGTGCCAGTAGTATTGGGACAGGACACAGTCGAGTTGGAAACACCATATATTTT. Variable domain in full (rest from reference TRBV19 and TRBJ1-3): DGGITQSPKYLFRKEGQNVTLSCEQNLNHDAMYWYRQDPGQGLRLIYYSQIVNDFQKGDIAEGYSVSREKKESFPLTVTSAQKNPTAFYLCASSIGTGHSRVGNTIYFGEGSWLTVV.

The rearrangement uses TRBV28 and TRBJ1-2; TRBD1 matches at 7 bases. Germline CDR1 is MDHEN and CDR2 is SYDVKM. This CDR3 comprises 14 residues. Unmatched junction bases numbered 10, after V lost 7 bases and J lost 5 bases. Here the CDR3 DNA reads TGTGCCAGCATGACAGGGAAGGGAACATATGGCTACACCTTC. This encodes CASMTGKGTYGYTF.